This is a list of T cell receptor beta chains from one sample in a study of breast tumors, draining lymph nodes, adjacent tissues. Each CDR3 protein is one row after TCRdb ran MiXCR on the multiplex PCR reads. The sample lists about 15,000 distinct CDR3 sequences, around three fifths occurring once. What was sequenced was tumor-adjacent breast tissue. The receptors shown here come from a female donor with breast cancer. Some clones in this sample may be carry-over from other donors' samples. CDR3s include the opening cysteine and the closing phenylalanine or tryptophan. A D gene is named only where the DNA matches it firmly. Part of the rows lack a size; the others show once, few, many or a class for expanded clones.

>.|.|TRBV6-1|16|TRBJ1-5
TGTGCCAGCAGTGAGGAGGACATGGATAGCAATCAGCCCCAGCATTTT
CASSEEDMDSNQPQHF
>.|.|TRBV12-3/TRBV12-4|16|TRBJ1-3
TGTGCCAGCAGTTTATCCGGGGGAGGGTCTGGAAACACCATATATTTT
CASSLSGGGSGNTIYF
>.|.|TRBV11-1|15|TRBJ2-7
TGTGCCAGCAGCCGAGGAAGGGCCACCTCCTACGAGCAGTACTTC
CASSRGRATSYEQYF
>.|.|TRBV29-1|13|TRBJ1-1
TGCAGCGTTGAGTCGGATGACTACACTGAAGCTTTCTTT
CSVESDDYTEAFF
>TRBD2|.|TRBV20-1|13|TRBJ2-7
TGCAGTGCCCCGGGACTAGCGGCATACGAGCAGTACTTC
CSAPGLAAYEQYF
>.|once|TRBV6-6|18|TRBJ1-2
TGTGCCAGCAGTCCCCAGCCGGGACAAGGGGGGCTCAACTATGGCTACACCTTC
CASSPQPGQGGLNYGYTF
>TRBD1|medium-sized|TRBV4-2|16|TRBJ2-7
TGTGCCAGCAGCCAAGAAGGGACAGGGGGCTCCTACGAGCAGTACTTC
CASSQEGTGGSYEQYF
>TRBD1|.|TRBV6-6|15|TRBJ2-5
TGTGCCAGCAGTCCCGGGACAGGGGGCGCAGAGACCCAGTACTTC
CASSPGTGGAETQYF
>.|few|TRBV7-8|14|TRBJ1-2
TGTGCCAGCAGCTTAGATGGTTCTGGTGTTGGCTACACCTTC
CASSLDGSGVGYTF
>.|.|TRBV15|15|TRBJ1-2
TGTGCCACCAGCAGAGATCGGGGGGCGGACTATGGCTACACCTTC
CATSRDRGADYGYTF